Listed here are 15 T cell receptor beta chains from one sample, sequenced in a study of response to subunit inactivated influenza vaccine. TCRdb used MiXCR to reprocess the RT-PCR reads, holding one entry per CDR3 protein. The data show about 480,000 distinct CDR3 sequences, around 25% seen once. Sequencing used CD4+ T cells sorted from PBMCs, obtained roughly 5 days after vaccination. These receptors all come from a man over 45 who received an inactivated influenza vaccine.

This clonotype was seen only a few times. The CDR3 DNA follows: TGCAGTGCTGGGGGACCAGGGGTCCACGAGCAGTACTTC. This sequence encodes CSAGGPGVHEQYF. V gene TRBV20-1 combines with J gene TRBJ2-7; tentative D call: TRBD1 (6 bases). The length of the CDR3 is 13 residues. Trimming left V 5 bases short and J 5 bases short, with 16 bases between. Germline values: CDR1 DFQATT, CDR2 SNEGSKA (reference sequence).

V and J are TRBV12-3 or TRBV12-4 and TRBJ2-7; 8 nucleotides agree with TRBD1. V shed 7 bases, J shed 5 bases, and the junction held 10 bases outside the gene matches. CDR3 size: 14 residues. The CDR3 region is CASKGQAQTHEQYF. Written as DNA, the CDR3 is TGTGCCAGCAAGGGACAGGCCCAAACCCACGAGCAGTACTTC.

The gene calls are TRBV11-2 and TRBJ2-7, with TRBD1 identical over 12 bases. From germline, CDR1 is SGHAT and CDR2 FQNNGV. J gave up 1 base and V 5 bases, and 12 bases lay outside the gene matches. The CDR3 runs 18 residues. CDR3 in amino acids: CASSTLNRDRGQSYEQYF. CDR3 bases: TGTGCCAGCAGCACATTGAACAGGGACAGGGGGCAATCCTACGAGCAGTACTTC.

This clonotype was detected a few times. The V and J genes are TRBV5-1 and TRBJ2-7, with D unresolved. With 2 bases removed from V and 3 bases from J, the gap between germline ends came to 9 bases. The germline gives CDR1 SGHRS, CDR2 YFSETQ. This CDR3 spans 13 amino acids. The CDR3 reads CASSFDRIYEQYF. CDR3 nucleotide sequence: TGCGCCAGCAGCTTCGATCGAATCTACGAGCAGTACTTC.

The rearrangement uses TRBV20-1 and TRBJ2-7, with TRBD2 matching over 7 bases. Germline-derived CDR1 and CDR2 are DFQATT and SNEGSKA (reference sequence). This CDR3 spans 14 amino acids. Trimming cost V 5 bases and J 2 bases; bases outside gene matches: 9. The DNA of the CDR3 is TGCAGTGCTCCTGGACTAGTCGCCCCCTACGAGCAGTACTTC. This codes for CSAPGLVAPYEQYF.

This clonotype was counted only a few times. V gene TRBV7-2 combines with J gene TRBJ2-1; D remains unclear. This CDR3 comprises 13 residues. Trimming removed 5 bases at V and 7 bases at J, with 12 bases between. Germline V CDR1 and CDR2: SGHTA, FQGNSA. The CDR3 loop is CASSPSPWNEQFF. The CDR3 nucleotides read TGTGCCAGCAGCCCCTCCCCTTGGAATGAGCAGTTCTTC. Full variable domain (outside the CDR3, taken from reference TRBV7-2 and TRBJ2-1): GAGVSQSPSNKVTEKGKDVELRCDPISGHTALYWYRQSLGQGLEFLIYFQGNSAPDKSGLPSDRFSAERTGGSVSTLTIQRTQQEDSAVYLCASSPSPWNEQFFGPGTRLTVL.

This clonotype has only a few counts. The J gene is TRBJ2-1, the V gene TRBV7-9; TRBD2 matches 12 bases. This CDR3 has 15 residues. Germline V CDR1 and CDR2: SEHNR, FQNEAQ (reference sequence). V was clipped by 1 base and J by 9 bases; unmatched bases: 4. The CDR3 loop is CASSLGLAGVPEQFF. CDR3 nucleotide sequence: TGTGCCAGCAGCTTAGGACTAGCGGGAGTTCCTGAGCAGTTCTTC.

The CDR3 coding sequence is TGCAGTGCTAGAGGCTTAGAGCGGGAGGCCCACAATGAGCAGTTCTTC. Translating gives CSARGLEREAHNEQFF. V gene TRBV20-1 combines with J gene TRBJ2-1, with 9 bases fitting TRBD2. Germline V gene data show CDR1 as DFQATT and CDR2 as SNEGSKA (reference sequence). V gave up 1 base and J gave up 5 bases; unmatched junction bases: 9. The CDR3 length is 16 residues.

In DNA form, the CDR3 reads TGTGCCAGCGTTTTCACAGGGAACACTGAAGCTTTCTTT. This codes for CASVFTGNTEAFF. The chain has TRBV12-3 or TRBV12-4 and TRBJ1-1, with D tentatively TRBD1 (5 bases). Trimming left V 8 bases short and J 1 base short, with 11 bases between. The CDR3 runs to 13 residues.

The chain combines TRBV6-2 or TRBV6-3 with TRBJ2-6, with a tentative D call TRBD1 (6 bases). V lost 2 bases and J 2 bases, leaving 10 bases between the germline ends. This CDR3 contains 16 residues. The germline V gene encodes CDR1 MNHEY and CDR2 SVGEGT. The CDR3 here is CASSYLRTAGANVLTF. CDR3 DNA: TGTGCCAGCAGTTACCTCAGGACAGCTGGGGCCAACGTCCTGACTTTC.

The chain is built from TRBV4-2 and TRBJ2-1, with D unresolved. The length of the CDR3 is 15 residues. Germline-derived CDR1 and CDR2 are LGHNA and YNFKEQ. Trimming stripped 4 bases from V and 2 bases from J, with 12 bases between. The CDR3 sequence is CASSPTRTAYNEQFF. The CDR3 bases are TGTGCCAGCAGCCCGACCAGGACGGCCTACAATGAGCAGTTCTTC.

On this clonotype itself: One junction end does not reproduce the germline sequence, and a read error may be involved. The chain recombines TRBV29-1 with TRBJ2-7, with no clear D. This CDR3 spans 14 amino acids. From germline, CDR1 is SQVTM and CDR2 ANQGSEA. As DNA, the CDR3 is TGCAGCGTCGGCCTCTCAACCAGCTCCCACGAGCAGTACTTC. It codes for CSVGLSTSSHEQYF.

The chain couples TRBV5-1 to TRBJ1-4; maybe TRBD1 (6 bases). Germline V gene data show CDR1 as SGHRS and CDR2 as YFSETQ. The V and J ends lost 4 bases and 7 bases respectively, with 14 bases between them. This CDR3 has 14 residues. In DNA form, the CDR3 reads TGCGCCAGCAGCGCCGGGACAACGGGTGAAAAACTGTTTTTT. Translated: CASSAGTTGEKLFF.

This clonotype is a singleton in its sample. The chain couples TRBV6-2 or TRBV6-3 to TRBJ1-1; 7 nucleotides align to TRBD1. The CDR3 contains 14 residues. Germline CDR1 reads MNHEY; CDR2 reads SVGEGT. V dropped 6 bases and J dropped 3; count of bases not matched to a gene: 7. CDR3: CASRTHRGYTEAFF. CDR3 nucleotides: TGTGCCAGCAGAACCCACAGGGGCTACACTGAAGCTTTCTTT.

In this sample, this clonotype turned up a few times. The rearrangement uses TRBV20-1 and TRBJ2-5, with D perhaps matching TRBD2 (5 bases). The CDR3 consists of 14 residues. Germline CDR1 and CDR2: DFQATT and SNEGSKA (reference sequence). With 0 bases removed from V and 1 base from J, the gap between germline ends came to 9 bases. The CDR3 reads CSARDSRVQETQYF. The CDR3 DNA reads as TGCAGTGCTAGAGATTCGCGGGTCCAAGAGACCCAGTACTTC.